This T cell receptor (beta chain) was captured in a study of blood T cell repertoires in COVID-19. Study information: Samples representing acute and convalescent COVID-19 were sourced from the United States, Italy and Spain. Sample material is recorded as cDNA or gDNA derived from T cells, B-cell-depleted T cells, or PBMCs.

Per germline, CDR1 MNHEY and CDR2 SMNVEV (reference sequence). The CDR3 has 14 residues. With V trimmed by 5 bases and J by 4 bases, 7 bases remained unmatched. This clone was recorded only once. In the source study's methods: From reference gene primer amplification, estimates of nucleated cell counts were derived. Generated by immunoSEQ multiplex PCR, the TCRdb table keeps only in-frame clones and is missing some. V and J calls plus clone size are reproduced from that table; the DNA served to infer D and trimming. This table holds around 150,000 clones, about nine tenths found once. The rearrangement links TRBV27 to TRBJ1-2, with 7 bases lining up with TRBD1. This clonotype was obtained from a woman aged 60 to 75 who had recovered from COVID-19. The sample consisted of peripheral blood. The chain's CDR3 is CASSPDRRGYGYTF. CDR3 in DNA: TGTGCCAGCAGTCCGGACAGGAGGGGCTATGGCTACACCTTC.